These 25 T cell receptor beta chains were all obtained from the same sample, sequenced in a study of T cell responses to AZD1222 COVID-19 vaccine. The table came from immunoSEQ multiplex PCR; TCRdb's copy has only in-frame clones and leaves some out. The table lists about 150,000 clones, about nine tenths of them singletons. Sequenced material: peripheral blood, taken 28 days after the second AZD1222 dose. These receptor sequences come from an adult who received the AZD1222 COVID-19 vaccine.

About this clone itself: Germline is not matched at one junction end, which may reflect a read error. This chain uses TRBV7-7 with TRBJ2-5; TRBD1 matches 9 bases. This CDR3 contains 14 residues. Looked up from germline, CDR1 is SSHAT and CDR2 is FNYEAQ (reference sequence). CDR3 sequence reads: CASSLTGGGETQYF. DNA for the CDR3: TGTGCTAGCAGCTTGACAGGGGGAGGAGAGACCCAGTACTTC.

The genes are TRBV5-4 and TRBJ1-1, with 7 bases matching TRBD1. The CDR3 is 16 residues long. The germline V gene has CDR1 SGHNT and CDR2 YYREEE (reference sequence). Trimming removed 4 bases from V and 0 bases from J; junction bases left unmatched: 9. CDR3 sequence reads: CASSRGDRAMNTEAFF. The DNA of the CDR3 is TGTGCCAGCAGCCGTGGAGACAGGGCTATGAACACTGAAGCTTTCTTT.

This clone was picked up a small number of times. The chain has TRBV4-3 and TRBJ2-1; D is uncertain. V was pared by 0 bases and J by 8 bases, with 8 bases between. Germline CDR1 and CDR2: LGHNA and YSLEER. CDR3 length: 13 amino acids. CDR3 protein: CASSQDNAHEQFF. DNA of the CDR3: TGCGCCAGCAGCCAAGATAATGCACATGAGCAGTTCTTC.

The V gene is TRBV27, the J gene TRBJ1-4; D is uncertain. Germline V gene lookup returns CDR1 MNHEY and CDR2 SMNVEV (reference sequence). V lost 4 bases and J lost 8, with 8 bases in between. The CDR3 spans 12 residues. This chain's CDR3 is CASSSPPEKLFF. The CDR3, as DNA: TGTGCCAGCAGTTCACCCCCGGAAAAACTGTTTTTT. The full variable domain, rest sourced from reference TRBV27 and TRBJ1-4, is EAQVTQNPRYLITVTGKKLTVTCSQNMNHEYMSWYRQDPGLGLRQIYYSMNVEVTDKGDVPEGYKVSRKEKRNFPLILESPSPNQTSLYFCASSSPPEKLFFGSGTQLSVL.

The CDR3 DNA reads as TGTGCCAGTAGTGGTTCTGGCACTATCCAAGAGACCCAGTACTTC. Translation: CASSGSGTIQETQYF. The genes are TRBV19 and TRBJ2-5; D uncertain. Trimming removed 5 bases from V and 1 base from J, with 14 bases in between. Germline values: CDR1 LNHDA, CDR2 SQIVND (reference sequence). The CDR3 has 15 amino acids.

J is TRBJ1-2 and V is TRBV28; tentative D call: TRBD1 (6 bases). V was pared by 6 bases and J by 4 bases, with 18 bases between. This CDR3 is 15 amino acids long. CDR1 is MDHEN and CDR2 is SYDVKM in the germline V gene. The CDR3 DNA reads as TGTGCCAGCAGCCCTACAACTCCAGGGGCCTATGGCTACACCTTC. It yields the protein CASSPTTPGAYGYTF.

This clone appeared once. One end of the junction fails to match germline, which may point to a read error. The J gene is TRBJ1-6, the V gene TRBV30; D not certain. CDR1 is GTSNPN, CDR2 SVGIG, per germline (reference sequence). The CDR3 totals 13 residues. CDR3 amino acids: CAWTPPYNSPLHF. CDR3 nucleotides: TGTGCCTGGACACCCCCCTACAATTCACCCCTCCACTTT. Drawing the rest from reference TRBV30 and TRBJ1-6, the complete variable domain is SQTIHQWPATLVQPVGSPLSLECTVEGTSNPNLYWYRQAAGRGLQLLFYSVGIGQISSEVPQNLSASRPQDRQFILSSKKLLLSDSGFYLCAWTPPYNSPLHFGNGTRLTVT.

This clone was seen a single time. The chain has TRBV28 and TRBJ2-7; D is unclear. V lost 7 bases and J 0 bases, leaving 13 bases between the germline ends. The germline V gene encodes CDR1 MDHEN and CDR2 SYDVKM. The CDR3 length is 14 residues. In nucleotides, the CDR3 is TGTGCCAGCAACACTGCCTATAGCTCCTACGAGCAGTACTTC. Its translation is CASNTAYSSYEQYF.

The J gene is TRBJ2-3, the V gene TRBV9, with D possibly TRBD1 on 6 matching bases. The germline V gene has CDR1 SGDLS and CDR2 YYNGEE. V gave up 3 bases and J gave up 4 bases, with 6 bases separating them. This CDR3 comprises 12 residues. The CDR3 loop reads CASSEGADTQYF. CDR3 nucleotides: TGTGCCAGCAGCGAGGGGGCAGATACGCAGTATTTT. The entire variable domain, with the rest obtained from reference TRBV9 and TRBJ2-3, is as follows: DSGVTQTPKHLITATGQRVTLRCSPRSGDLSVYWYQQSLDQGLQFLIQYYNGEERAKGNILERFSAQQFPDLHSELNLSSLELGDSALYFCASSEGADTQYFGPGTRLTVL.

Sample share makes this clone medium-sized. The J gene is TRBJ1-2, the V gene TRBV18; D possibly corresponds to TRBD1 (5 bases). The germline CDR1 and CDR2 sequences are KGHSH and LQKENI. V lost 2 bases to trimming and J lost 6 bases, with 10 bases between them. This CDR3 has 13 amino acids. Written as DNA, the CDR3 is TGTGCCAGCTCACCAGAGGGGCTCGATGGCTACACCTTC. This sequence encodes CASSPEGLDGYTF.

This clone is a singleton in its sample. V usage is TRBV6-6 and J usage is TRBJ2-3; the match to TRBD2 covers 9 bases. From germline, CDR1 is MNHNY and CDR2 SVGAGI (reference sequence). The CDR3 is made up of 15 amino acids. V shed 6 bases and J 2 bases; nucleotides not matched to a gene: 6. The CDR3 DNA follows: TGTGCCAGCAGGAGGGCGGGGGGGATCACAGATACGCAGTATTTT. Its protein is CASRRAGGITDTQYF.

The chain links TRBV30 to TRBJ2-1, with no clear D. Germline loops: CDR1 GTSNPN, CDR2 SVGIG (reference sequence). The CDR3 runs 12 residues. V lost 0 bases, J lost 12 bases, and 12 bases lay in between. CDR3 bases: TGTGCCTGGAGTGTAGGGTCTCCCTCGCAGTTCTTC. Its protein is CAWSVGSPSQFF.

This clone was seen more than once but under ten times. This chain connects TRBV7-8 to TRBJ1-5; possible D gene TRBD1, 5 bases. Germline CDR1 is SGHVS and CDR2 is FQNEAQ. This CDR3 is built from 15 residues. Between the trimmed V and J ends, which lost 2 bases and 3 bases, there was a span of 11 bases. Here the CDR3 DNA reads TGTGCCAGCAGCTTAATGAGACAGACCAATCAGCCCCAGCATTTT. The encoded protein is CASSLMRQTNQPQHF.

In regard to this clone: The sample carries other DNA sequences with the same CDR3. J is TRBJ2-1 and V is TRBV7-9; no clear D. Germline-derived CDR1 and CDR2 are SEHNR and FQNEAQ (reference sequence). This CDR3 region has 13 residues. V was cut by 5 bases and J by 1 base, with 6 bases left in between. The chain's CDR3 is CASSLGSYNEQFF. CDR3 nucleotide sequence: TGTGCCAGCAGCCTGGGGTCCTACAATGAGCAGTTCTTC.

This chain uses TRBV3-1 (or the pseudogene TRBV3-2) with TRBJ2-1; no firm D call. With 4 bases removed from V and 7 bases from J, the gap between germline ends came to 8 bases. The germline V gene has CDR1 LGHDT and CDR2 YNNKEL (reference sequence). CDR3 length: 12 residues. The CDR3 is CASSLSLNEQFF. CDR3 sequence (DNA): TGTGCCAGCAGCCTTAGCTTGAATGAGCAGTTCTTC.

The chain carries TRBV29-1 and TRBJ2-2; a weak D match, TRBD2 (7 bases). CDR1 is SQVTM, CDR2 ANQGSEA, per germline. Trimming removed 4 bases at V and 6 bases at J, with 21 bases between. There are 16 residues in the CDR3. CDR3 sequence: CSVAGGTAFKAGELFF. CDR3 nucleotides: TGCAGCGTTGCGGGGGGCACAGCATTTAAGGCCGGGGAGCTGTTTTTT.

The DNA of the CDR3 is TGTGCCAGCAAGGGACAGGGGGCTAGCACAGATACGCAGTATTTT. The encoded protein is CASKGQGASTDTQYF. This chain connects TRBV6-5 to TRBJ2-3; TRBD1 matches at 12 bases. With 7 bases clipped from V and 0 bases from J, the junction kept 2 bases outside the gene matches. The CDR3 runs 15 residues. Germline V gives CDR1 MNHEY, CDR2 SVGAGI.

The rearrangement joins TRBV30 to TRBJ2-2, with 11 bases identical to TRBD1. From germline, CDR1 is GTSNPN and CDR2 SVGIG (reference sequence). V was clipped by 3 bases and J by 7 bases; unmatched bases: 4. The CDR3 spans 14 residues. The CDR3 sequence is CAWSPGQGGGELFF. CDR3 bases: TGTGCCTGGAGCCCGGGACAGGGGGGCGGGGAGCTGTTTTTT.

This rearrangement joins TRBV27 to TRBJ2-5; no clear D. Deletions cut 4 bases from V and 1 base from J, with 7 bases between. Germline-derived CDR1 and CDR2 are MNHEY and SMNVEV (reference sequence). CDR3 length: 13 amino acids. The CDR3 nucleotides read TGTGCCAGCAGTTCCCCTCTCCAAGAGACCCAGTACTTC. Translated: CASSSPLQETQYF.

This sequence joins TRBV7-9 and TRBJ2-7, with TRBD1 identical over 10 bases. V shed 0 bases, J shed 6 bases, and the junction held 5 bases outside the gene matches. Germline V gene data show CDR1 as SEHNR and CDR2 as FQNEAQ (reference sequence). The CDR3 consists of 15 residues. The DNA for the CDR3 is TGTGCCAGCAGCTTAGCGACAGGGGGCCTGGTCGAGCAGTACTTC. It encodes CASSLATGGLVEQYF.

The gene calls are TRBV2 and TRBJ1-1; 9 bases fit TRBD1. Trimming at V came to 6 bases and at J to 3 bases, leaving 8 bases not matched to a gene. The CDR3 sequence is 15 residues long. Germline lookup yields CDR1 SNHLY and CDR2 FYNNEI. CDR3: CASRVRTGDYTEAFF. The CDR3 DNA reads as TGTGCCAGCAGGGTTAGGACAGGGGATTACACTGAAGCTTTCTTT.

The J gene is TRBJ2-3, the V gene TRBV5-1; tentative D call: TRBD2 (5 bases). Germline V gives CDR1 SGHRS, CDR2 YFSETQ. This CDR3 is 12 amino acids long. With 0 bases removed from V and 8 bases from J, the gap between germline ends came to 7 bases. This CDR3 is CASSLEAGTQYF. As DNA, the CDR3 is TGCGCCAGCAGCTTGGAGGCGGGTACGCAGTATTTT.

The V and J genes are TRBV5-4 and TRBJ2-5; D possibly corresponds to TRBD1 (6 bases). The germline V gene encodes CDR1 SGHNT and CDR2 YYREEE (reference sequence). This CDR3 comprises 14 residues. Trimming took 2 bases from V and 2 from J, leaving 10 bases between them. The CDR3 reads CASSFLTGQETQYF. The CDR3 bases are TGTGCCAGCAGCTTTCTGACAGGACAAGAGACCCAGTACTTC.

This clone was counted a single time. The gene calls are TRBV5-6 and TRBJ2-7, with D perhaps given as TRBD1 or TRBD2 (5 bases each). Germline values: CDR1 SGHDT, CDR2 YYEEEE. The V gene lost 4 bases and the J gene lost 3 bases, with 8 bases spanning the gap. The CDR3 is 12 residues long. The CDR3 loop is CASSRDGYEQYF. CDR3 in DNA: TGTGCCAGCAGCCGGGACGGCTACGAGCAGTACTTC.

CDR3 protein: CASSGTTGGGNSPLHF. The CDR3, as DNA: TGTGCCAGCAGCGGTACAACAGGGGGAGGAAATTCACCCCTCCACTTT. V and J are TRBV7-9 and TRBJ1-6; 8 bases match TRBD1. The CDR3 is 16 residues long. After removal of 5 bases from V and 7 bases from J, the junction contained 10 bases not matched to a gene. Germline values: CDR1 SEHNR, CDR2 FQNEAQ (reference sequence).